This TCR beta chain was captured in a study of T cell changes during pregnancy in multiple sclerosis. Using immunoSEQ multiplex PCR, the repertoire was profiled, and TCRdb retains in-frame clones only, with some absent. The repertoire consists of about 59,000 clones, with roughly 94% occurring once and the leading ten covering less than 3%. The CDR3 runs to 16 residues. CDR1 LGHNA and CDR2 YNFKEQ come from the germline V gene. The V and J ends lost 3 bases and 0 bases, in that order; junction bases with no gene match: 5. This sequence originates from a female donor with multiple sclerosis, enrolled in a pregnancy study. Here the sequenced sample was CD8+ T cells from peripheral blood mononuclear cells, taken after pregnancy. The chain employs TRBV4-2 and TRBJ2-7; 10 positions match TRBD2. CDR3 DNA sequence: TGTGCCAGCAGCCAGGAACTAGCGGGACACTCCTACGAGCAGTACTTC. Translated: CASSQELAGHSYEQYF.